This TCR beta chain came from a study of T cell repertoires in cytomegalovirus infection. Whole-study results and caveats: Summed frequency of public TCR beta families distinguished CMV carriers with the relevant HLA. In two of eight donors, the top clonotype was HLA-C-restricted CMV-specific.

This CDR3 region has 16 residues. Germline CDR1 reads LGHNA; CDR2 reads YNFKEQ. V shed 1 base and J shed 7 bases, with 14 bases lying between them. This clonotype was seen repeatedly, ten times or more. Antigen: not known. One entry per CDR3 protein results from TCRdb running MiXCR on the reads. This table has some 300,000 distinct CDR3 sequences, 9.6% appearing once. The TCR sequence derives from a human donor in good health (CMV status not recorded). Some clones in this sample may be carry-over from other donors' samples. Source material: PBMCs. V and J are TRBV4-2 and TRBJ1-6; D not certain. CDR3 sequence: CASSQVRNSRNSPLHF. The DNA for the CDR3 is TGTGCCAGCAGCCAAGTAAGGAACAGTCGAAATTCACCCCTCCACTTT.